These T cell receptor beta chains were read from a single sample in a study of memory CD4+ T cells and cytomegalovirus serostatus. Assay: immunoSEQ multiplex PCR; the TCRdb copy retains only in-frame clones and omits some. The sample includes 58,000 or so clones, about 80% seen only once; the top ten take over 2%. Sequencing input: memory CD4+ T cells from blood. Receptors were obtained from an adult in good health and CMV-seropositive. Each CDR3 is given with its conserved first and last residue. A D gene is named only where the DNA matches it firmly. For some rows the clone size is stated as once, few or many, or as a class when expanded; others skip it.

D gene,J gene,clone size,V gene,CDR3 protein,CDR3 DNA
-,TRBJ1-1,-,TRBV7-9,CASRWTDNTEAFF,TGTGCCAGCAGATGGACGGACAACACTGAAGCTTTCTTT
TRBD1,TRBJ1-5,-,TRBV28,CASRGTGPNQPQHF,TGTGCCAGCAGAGGGACAGGTCCTAATCAGCCCCAGCATTTT
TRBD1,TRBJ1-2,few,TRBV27,CASSLLRGPHGYTF,TGTGCCAGCAGTTTACTCAGGGGGCCTCATGGCTACACCTTC
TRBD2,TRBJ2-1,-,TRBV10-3,CAISVASGSRGEQFF,TGTGCCATCAGTGTGGCTAGCGGGAGCCGGGGTGAGCAGTTCTTC
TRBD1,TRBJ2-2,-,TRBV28,CASSNAATGAGELFF,TGTGCCAGCAGTAACGCCGCTACAGGGGCCGGGGAGCTGTTTTTT
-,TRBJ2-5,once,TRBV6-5,CASSYSMDGYQETQYF,TGTGCCAGCAGTTACTCGATGGACGGATACCAAGAGACCCAGTACTTC
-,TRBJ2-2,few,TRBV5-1,CASSLERELFF,TGCGCCAGCAGCTTGGAGCGGGAGCTGTTTTTT
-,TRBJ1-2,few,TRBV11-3,CASSLSRIGGGGYTF,TGTGCCAGCAGCTTGAGCAGAATTGGAGGAGGGGGCTACACCTTC
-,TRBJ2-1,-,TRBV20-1,CSAGPRVPLF,TGCAGTGCGGGTCCCAGGGTGCCGCTCTTC
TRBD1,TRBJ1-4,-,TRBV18,CASSQEEGQGEGKLFF,TGTGCCAGCTCTCAAGAGGAGGGACAGGGTGAGGGAAAACTGTTTTTT
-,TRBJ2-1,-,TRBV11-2,CASRRQGEGGGSQQFF,TGTGCCAGCAGACGCCAGGGAGAGGGAGGAGGGAGTCAGCAGTTCTTC
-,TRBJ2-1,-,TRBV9,CASTHSSGSYNEQFF,TGTGCCAGCACTCATTCTAGTGGCTCCTACAATGAGCAGTTCTTC
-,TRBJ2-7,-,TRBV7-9,CASSQLRAYEQYF,TGTGCCAGCAGCCAACTCAGGGCCTACGAGCAGTACTTC
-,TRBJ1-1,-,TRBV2,CASQMTPPEAFF,TGTGCCAGTCAAATGACACCTCCCGAAGCTTTCTTT
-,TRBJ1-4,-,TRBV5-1,CASSPGDGEPNF,TGCGCCAGCAGCCCCGGGGACGGGGAACCTAATTTT
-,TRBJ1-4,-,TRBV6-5,CASKTSPQREKLFF,TGTGCCAGCAAAACCTCTCCCCAGCGTGAAAAACTGTTTTTT
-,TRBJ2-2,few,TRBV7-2,CASSFWTAEVGGELFF,TGTGCCAGCAGCTTTTGGACGGCGGAGGTGGGCGGGGAGCTGTTTTTT
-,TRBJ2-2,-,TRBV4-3,CASSRGALIPGELFF,TGCGCCAGCAGCCGAGGGGCGTTGATACCCGGGGAGCTGTTTTTT
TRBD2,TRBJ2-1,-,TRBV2,CASSEGLAGVSEQFF,TGTGCCAGCAGTGAAGGGCTAGCGGGAGTAAGTGAGCAGTTCTTC
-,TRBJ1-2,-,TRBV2,CASGGDYGYTF,TGTGCCAGCGGGGGGGACTATGGCTACACCTTC
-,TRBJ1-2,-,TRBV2,CATSYRVDGYTF,TGTGCCACATCATACAGGGTAGATGGCTACACCTTC
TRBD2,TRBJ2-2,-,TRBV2,CASGRTSGTGELFF,TGTGCCAGCGGGAGGACTAGCGGCACCGGGGAGCTGTTTTTT
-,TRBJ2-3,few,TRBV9,CASSSKTGASTDTQYF,TGTGCCAGCAGCTCAAAGACCGGGGCAAGCACAGATACGCAGTATTTT
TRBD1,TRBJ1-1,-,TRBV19,CASHRQGSTEAFF,TGTGCCAGTCACCGACAGGGCAGTACTGAAGCTTTCTTT
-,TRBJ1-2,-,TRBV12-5,CASGLSVPDGYTF,TGTGCTAGTGGTTTGTCGGTGCCGGACGGCTACACCTTC
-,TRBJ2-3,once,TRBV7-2,CASSFAQFTDTQYF,TGTGCCAGCAGCTTTGCACAGTTCACAGATACGCAGTATTTT
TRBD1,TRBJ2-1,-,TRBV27,CASSWDRDSNEQFF,TGTGCCAGCAGCTGGGACAGGGACTCCAATGAGCAGTTCTTC
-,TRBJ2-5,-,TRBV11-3,CASSPTRGEQETQYF,TGTGCCAGCAGCCCCACTAGGGGGGAACAAGAGACCCAGTACTTC
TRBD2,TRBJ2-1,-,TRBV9,CASTISGSSYNEQFF,TGTGCCAGCACCATTAGCGGGAGCTCCTACAATGAGCAGTTCTTC
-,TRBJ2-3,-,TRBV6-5,CASTGRTENPDTQYF,TGTGCCAGCACCGGACGGACAGAAAATCCAGATACGCAGTATTTT
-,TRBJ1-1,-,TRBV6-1,CASRRQRDTEAFF,TGTGCCAGCAGGCGACAGCGAGACACTGAAGCTTTCTTT
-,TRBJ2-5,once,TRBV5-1,CASSWQLVQETQYF,TGCGCCAGCAGCTGGCAGCTAGTTCAAGAGACCCAGTACTTC
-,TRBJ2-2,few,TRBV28,CASSRRPGSRRLAGELFF,TGTGCCAGCAGTCGTCGACCGGGGTCCAGGAGGTTGGCCGGGGAGCTGTTTTTT
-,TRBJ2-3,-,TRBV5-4,CASSLELQSTDTQYF,TGTGCCAGCAGCTTGGAACTCCAGTCGACAGATACGCAGTATTTT
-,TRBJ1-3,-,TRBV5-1,CASSPPLTSGNTIYF,TGCGCCAGCAGCCCCCCACTCACCTCTGGAAACACCATATATTTT
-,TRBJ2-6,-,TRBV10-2,CASRPLRGQGSSGANVLTF,TGCGCCAGCAGGCCCTTAAGGGGCCAGGGGAGTTCTGGGGCCAACGTCCTGACTTTC
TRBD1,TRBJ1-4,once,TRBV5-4,CASSKLQGAGEKLFF,TGTGCCAGCAGCAAACTACAGGGGGCCGGAGAAAAACTGTTTTTT
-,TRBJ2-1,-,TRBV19,CASSPRAVGEQFF,TGTGCCAGTAGTCCAAGGGCGGTCGGTGAGCAGTTCTTC
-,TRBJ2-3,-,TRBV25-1,CASSLQGYTDTQYF,TGTGCCAGCAGTCTACAGGGCTACACAGATACGCAGTATTTT
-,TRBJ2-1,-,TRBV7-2,CASSLAVSGVADNEQFF,TGTGCCAGCAGCTTAGCAGTTTCGGGAGTAGCGGACAATGAGCAGTTCTTC
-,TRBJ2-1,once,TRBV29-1,CSVGKSSYNEQFF,TGCAGCGTGGGCAAATCTTCCTACAATGAGCAGTTCTTC
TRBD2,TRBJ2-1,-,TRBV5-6,CASSLSGRYDEQFF,TGTGCCAGCAGCTTAAGCGGGAGATATGATGAGCAGTTCTTC
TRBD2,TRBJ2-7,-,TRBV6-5,CASSYSGRSIYEQYF,TGTGCCAGCAGTTACAGCGGGAGATCGATTTACGAGCAGTACTTC
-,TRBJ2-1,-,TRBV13,CASSLQPPLFGNEQFF,TGTGCCAGCAGCTTACAGCCGCCCCTGTTCGGGAATGAGCAGTTCTTC
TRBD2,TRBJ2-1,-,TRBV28,CASSLKLAGGKFLDNEQFF,TGTGCCAGCAGTTTAAAACTAGCGGGAGGAAAATTCCTCGACAATGAGCAGTTCTTC
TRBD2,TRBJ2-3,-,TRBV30,CAFLAASTDTQYF,TGTGCCTTTCTAGCGGCTAGCACAGATACGCAGTATTTT
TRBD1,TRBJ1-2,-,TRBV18,CASSPPDREGDGYTF,TGTGCCAGCTCACCTCCGGACAGGGAGGGTGATGGCTACACCTTC
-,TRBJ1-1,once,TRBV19,CASRDTNTEAFF,TGTGCCAGTCGGGATACGAACACTGAAGCTTTCTTT
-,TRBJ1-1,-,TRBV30,CAWSVGLAGLNTEAFF,TGTGCCTGGAGTGTAGGGTTGGCCGGTCTGAACACTGAAGCTTTCTTT
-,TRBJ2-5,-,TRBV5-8,CASSLSPPGEETQYF,TGTGCCAGCAGCTTGTCTCCCCCGGGAGAAGAGACCCAGTACTTC
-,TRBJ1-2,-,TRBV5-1,CASSFGDFEGGYTF,TGCGCCAGCAGCTTTGGTGATTTTGAGGGCGGCTACACCTTC
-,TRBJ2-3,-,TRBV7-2,CASSTDITSTDTQYF,TGTGCCAGCAGCACGGATATAACTAGCACAGATACGCAGTATTTT
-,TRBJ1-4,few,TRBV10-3,CAISESFTGRNEKLFF,TGTGCCATCAGTGAGTCGTTCACGGGCCGCAATGAAAAACTGTTTTTT
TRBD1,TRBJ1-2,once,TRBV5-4,CASNGDRPLNYGYTF,TGTGCCAGCAACGGGGACAGACCGCTTAACTATGGCTACACCTTC
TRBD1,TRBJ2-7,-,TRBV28,CASNPGGTGSYEQYF,TGTGCCAGCAATCCCGGGGGGACAGGGTCGTACGAGCAGTACTTC
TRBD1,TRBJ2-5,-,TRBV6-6,CASTPLTGGKETQYF,TGTGCCAGCACCCCCTTGACAGGGGGCAAGGAGACCCAGTACTTC
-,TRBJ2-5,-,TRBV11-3,CASSLGGPIQETQYF,TGTGCCAGCAGCTTAGGCGGACCAATCCAAGAGACCCAGTACTTC
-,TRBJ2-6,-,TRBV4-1,CASSQIARIGANVLTF,TGCGCCAGCAGCCAAATAGCGAGGATAGGGGCCAACGTCCTGACTTTC
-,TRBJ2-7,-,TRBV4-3,CASSQDRAPSYEQYF,TGCGCCAGCAGCCAAGATAGGGCGCCCTCCTACGAGCAGTACTTC